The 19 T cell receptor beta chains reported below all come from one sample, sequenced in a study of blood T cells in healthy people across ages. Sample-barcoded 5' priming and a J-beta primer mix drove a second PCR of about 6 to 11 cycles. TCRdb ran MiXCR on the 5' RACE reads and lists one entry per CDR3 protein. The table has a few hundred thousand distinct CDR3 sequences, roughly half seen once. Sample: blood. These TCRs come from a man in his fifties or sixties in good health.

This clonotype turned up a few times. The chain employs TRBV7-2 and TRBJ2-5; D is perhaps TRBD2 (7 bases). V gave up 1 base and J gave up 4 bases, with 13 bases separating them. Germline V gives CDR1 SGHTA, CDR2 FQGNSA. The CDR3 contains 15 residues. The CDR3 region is CASSLVWGGRETQYF. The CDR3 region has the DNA TGTGCCAGCAGCTTAGTGTGGGGGGGCAGAGAGACCCAGTACTTC.

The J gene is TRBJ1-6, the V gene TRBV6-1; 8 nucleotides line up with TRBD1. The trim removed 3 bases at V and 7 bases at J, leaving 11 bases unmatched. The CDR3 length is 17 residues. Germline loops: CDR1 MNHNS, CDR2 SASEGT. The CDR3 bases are TGTGCCAGCAGTGACCCACAGGGGGAATTGGTAAATTCACCCCTCCACTTT. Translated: CASSDPQGELVNSPLHF.

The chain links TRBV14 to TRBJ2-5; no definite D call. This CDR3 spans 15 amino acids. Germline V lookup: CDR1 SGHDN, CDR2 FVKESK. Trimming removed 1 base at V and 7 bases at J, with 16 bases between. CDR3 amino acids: CASSQGKGLITTQYF. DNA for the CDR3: TGTGCCAGCAGCCAAGGGAAGGGCCTTATTACGACCCAGTACTTC.

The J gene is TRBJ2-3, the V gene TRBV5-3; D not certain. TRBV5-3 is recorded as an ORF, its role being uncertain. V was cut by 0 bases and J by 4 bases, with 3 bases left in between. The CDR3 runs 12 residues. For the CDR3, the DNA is TGTGCCAGAAGCTTGGCCGCAGATACGCAGTATTTT. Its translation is CARSLAADTQYF.

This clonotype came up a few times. CDR3 sequence: CASSQGTGLSSDPRVEQFF. The CDR3 DNA follows: TGCGCCAGCAGCCAAGGGACAGGGTTGAGTTCGGACCCCCGGGTGGAGCAGTTCTTC. The rearrangement uses TRBV4-3 and TRBJ2-1; 8 nucleotides align to TRBD1. The CDR3 consists of 19 residues. The germline V gene encodes CDR1 LGHNA and CDR2 YSLEER. V was clipped by 1 base and J by 10 bases; unmatched bases: 21.

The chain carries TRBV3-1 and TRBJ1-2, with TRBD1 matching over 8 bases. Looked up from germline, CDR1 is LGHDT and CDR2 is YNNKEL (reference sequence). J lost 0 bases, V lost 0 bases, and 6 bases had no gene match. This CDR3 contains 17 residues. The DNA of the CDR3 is TGTGCCAGCAGCCAAGATAAGGGGACAGGACCTAACTATGGCTACACCTTC. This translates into CASSQDKGTGPNYGYTF.

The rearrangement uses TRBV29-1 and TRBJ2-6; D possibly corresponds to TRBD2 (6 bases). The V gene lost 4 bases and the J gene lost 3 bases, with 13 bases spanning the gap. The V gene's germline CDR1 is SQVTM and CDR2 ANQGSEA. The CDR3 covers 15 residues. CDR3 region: CSVVAGNDGANVLTF. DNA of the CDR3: TGCAGCGTTGTGGCGGGGAATGATGGGGCCAACGTCCTGACTTTC.

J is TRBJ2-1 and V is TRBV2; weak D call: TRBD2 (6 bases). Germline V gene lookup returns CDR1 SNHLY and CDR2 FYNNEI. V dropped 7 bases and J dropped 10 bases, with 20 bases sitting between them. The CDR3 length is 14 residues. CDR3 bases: TGTGCCAGCAAGGAGGGCAGGCTCAAGGGGGAGCAGTTCTTC. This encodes CASKEGRLKGEQFF.

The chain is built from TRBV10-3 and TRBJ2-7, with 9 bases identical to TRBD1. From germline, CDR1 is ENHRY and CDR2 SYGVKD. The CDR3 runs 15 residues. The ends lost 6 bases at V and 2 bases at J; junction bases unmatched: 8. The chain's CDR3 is CAISAGTGPTYEQYF. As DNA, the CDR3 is TGTGCCATCAGCGCTGGGACAGGGCCTACCTACGAGCAGTACTTC.

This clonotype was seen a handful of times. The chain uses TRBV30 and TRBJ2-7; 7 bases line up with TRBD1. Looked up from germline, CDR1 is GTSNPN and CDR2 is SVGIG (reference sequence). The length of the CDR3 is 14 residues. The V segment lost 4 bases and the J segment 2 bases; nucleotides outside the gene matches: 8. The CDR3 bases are TGTGCCTGGAACACCGGGACAGCAACCTACGAGCAGTACTTC. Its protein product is CAWNTGTATYEQYF.

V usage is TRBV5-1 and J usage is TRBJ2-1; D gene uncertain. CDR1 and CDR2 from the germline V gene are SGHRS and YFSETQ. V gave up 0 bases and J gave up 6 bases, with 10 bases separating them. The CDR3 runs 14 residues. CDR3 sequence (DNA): TGCGCCAGCAGCTTGGATGCGCGACCCAATGAGCAGTTCTTC. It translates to CASSLDARPNEQFF.

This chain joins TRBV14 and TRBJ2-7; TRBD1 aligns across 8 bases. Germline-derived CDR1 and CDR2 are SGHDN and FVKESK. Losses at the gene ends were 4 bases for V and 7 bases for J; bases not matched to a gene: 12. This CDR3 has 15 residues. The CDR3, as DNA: TGTGCCAGCAGCCCACTGGGACAGGTAAAAGTGGAGCAGTACTTC. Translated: CASSPLGQVKVEQYF.

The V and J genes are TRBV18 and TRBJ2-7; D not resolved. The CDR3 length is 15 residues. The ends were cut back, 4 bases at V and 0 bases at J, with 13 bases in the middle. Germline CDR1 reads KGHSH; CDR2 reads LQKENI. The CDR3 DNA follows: TGTGCCAGCTCACGAGGACCGCCCTCCTCCTACGAGCAGTACTTC. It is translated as CASSRGPPSSYEQYF.

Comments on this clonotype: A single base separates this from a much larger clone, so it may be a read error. CDR3 protein: CSARRPPTETQYF. CDR3 DNA: TGCAGTGCTAGACGACCACCTACGGAGACCCAGTACTTC. This rearrangement joins TRBV20-1 to TRBJ2-7, with D unclear. The J call may be incorrect, as the DNA end agrees better with TRBJ2-5. The CDR3 extends over 13 amino acids. CDR1 is DFQATT, CDR2 SNEGSKA, per germline (reference sequence).

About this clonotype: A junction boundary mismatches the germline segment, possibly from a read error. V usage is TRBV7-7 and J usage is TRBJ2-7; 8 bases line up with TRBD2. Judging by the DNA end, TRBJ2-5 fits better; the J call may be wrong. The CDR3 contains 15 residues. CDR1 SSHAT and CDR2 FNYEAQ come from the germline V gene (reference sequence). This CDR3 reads CASSFIAGPTETQYF. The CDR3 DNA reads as TGTGCTAGCAGCTTCATAGCGGGGCCAACGGAGACCCAGTACTTC.

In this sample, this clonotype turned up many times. The CDR3 region is CASIPDRDTNTGELFF. DNA for the CDR3: TGTGCCAGCATCCCGGACAGGGATACGAACACCGGGGAGCTGTTTTTT. The chain recombines TRBV6-2 or TRBV6-3 with TRBJ2-2; 8 nucleotides agree with TRBD1. From germline, CDR1 is MNHEY and CDR2 SVGEGT. Losses at the gene ends were 7 bases for V and 0 bases for J; bases not matched to a gene: 7. The CDR3 is made up of 16 amino acids.

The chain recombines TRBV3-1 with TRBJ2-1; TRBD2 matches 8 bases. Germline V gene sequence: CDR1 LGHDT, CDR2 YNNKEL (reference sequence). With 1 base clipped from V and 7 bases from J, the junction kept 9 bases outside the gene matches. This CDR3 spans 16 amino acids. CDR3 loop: CASSQAFRLAKNEQFF. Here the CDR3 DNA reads TGTGCCAGCAGCCAAGCGTTCCGACTAGCGAAAAATGAGCAGTTCTTC.

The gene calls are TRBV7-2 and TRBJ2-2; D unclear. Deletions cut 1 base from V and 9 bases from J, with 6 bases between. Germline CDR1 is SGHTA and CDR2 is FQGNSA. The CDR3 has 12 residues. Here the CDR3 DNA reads TGTGCCAGCAGCTTAGTTACGAGGGAGCTGTTTTTT. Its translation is CASSLVTRELFF.

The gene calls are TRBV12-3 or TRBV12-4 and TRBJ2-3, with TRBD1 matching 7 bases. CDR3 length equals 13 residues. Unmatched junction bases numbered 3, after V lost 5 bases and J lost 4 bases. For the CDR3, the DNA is TGTGCCAGCAGTGTAGGGGGCTCAGATACGCAGTATTTT. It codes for CASSVGGSDTQYF.